This TCR beta chain was documented in a study of T cells in Graves' hyperthyroidism and ophthalmopathy. General study results and limits: Peripheral blood also featured most of the thyroid clonotypes expanded above 0.001.

This clonotype was recorded at least ten times. The antigen remains undetermined. TCR beta CDR3 regions were amplified from RNA. Researchers ran a first-round RT-PCR on the TCR CDR3 using the HTBI primer set. One entry per CDR3 protein results from TCRdb running MiXCR on the multiplex PCR reads. The sample includes fewer than 650,000 distinct CDR3 sequences, 13% to 15% seen only once; the top ten take approximately 15%. When ophthalmopathy did not progress within 18 months, Graves' hyperthyroidism was considered stable. Uncontrolled infection, other autoimmune disease, pregnancy or lactation disqualified patients from enrolment. The source of this sequence is a woman between 35 and 50 years old with Graves' hyperthyroidism. Sequencing was done on a sample of blood.

In nucleotides, the CDR3 is TGTGCCAGCAGTTTCGGTCAGGGGGGCTACACCTTC. Translated, it gives CASSFGQGGYTF. The rearrangement links TRBV12-3 or TRBV12-4 to TRBJ1-2; D possibly corresponds to TRBD1 (6 bases). Trimming stripped 3 bases from V and 8 bases from J, with 10 bases between. CDR3 size: 12 residues.